The clone carrying this T cell receptor beta chain counts as medium-sized. Antigen unknown. As described, mixed lymphocyte reaction cells underwent coculture at 37°C for a duration of 5 to 6 days. Stimulator PBMCs labelled with Violet Dye were mixed 1:1 with responder PBMCs labelled with CFSE. The data are from a study of siplizumab effects on memory and regulatory T cells. Study-wide background: The mixed lymphocyte reactions, run in pairs, contained siplizumab at around 0.97 ug/mL or no drug.

The study, taken as a whole, reports: Naive T cells seemed more diverse than memory cells and seemed major alloresponse contributors. Tregs that proliferated in siplizumab cultures did not have their suppressive function confirmed.

Germline CDR1 is SGHTA and CDR2 is FQGNSA. CDR3 length: 14 residues. Losses at the gene ends were 3 bases for V and 2 bases for J; bases not matched to a gene: 4. Assay: immunoSEQ multiplex PCR; the TCRdb copy retains only in-frame clones and omits some. The repertoire consists of some 7,800 clones, with roughly two fifths occurring once and the leading ten covering roughly 5.6%. This clonotype was sampled from a human donor in good health; the cells came from an allogeneic mixed lymphocyte reaction. The sample consisted of CFSE-low (dividing) CD8+ T cells sorted from an allogeneic mixed lymphocyte reaction. The chain employs TRBV7-2 and TRBJ2-7; 7 bases match TRBD1. CDR3 coding DNA: TGTGCCAGCAGCTTTCCGGGACAGACCTACGAGCAGTACTTC. Protein sequence: CASSFPGQTYEQYF.